This T cell receptor beta chain came from a study of blood T cell repertoires in COVID-19. Overall study: COVID-19 samples from acute and convalescent phases originated in the United States, Italy and Spain.

Measured with immunoSEQ multiplex PCR; TCRdb has only the in-frame clones, and not every one. The sample lists 180,000 or so clones, over 80% occurring once. The age range of participants was 18 to 89 years, with residence in about two dozen US areas. Recovered status in Cohort 3 required two negative PCRs, clearance, or symptom resolution. The length of the CDR3 is 13 residues. J lost 10 bases, V lost 5 bases, and 7 bases had no gene match. The germline CDR1 and CDR2 sequences are SGHVS and FQNEAQ. The clonotype comes from a woman aged 55-69 years who had recovered from COVID-19. V gene TRBV7-8 combines with J gene TRBJ1-1; 10 positions match TRBD1. The material sequenced was PBMCs or T cells enriched from blood (not recorded which). The chain's CDR3 is CASSGDRGQGAFF. CDR3 DNA sequence: TGTGCCAGCAGCGGTGACAGGGGGCAAGGAGCTTTCTTT. The complete variable domain, with remaining parts taken from reference TRBV7-8 and TRBJ1-1, reads GAGVSQSPRYKVAKRGQDVALRCDPISGHVSLFWYQQALGQGPEFLTYFQNEAQLDKSGLPSDRFFAERPEGSVSTLKIQRTQQEDSAVYLCASSGDRGQGAFFGQGTRLTVV.